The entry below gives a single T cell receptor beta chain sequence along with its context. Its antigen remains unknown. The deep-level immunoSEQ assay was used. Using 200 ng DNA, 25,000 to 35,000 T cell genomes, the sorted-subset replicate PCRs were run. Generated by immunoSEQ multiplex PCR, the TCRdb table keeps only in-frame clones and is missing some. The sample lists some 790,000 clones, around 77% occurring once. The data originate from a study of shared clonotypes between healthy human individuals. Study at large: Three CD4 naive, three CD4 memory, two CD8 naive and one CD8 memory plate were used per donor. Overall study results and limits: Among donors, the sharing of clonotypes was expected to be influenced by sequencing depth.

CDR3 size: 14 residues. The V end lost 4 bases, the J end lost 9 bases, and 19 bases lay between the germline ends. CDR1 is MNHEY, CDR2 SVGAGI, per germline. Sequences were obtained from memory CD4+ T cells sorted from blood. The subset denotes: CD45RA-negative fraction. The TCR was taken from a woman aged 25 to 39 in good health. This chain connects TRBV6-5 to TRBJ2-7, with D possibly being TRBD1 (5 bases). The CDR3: CASSLGLVPNRQYF. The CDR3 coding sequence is TGTGCCAGCAGTTTGGGGCTTGTGCCTAATCGGCAGTACTTC.